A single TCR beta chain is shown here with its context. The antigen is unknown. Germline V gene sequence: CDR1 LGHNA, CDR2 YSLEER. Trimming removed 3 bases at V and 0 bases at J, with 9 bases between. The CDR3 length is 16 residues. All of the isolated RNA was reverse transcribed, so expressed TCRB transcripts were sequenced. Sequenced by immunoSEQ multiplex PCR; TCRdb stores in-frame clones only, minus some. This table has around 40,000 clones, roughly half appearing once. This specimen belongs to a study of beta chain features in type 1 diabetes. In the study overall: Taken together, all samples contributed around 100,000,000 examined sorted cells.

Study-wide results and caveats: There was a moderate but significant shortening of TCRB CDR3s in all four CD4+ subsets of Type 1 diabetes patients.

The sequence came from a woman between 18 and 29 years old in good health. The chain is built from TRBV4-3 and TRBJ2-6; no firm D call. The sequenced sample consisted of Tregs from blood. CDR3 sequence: CASSQLVDSGANVLTF. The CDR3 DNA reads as TGCGCCAGCAGCCAGTTAGTAGACTCTGGGGCCAACGTCCTGACTTTC.